Sequencing of this TCR beta chain was carried out in a study of long-term antiretroviral therapy in people with HIV. General study results and limits: Whichever time point was examined, clones expanded before ART dominated the repertoire. Controls exceeded HIV repertoires in CDR3 length range.

About this clone itself: Its target is unknown.

An immunoSEQ assay, version v3.0, was performed at survey level. Produced via immunoSEQ multiplex PCR; TCRdb's table is partial and in-frame only. The sample carries about 14,000 clones, 82% recorded once. This CDR3 spans 13 amino acids. Germline CDR1 reads SEHNR; CDR2 reads FQNEAQ (reference sequence). The V gene end was trimmed by 8 bases and the J gene end by 3 bases; junction bases not matched to a gene: 4. This chain links TRBV7-9 with TRBJ2-1, with 7 nucleotides matching TRBD1. Sequencing was performed on unsorted PBMCs, taken 1.8 years before starting antiretroviral therapy. The sequence was obtained from a woman aged 40 to 55 with HIV. CDR3: CASFGTDYNEQFF. The CDR3 coding sequence is TGTGCCAGCTTTGGGACAGACTACAATGAGCAGTTCTTC. The whole variable domain, filled in from reference TRBV7-9 and TRBJ2-1, reads DTGVSQNPRHKITKRGQNVTFRCDPISEHNRLYWYRQTLGQGPEFLTYFQNEAQLEKSRLLSDRFSAERPKGSFSTLEIQRTEQGDSAMYLCASFGTDYNEQFFGPGTRLTVL.